The TCR beta chain under discussion was sequenced for a study of T cell changes during pregnancy in multiple sclerosis. Clones were sequenced by immunoSEQ multiplex PCR, and TCRdb holds only the in-frame ones, with some missing. The sample has 46,000 or so clones, about 90% seen once. This CDR3 has 16 amino acids. Germline-derived CDR1 and CDR2 are SGHTA and FQGNSA. V lost 3 bases, J lost 5 bases, and 13 bases stayed unmatched. The chain links TRBV7-2 to TRBJ2-7; 7 bases align to TRBD1. This TCR came from a female donor in good health, enrolled as a control in a pregnancy study. The specimen was peripheral blood, collected in the second trimester of pregnancy. In DNA form, the CDR3 reads TGTGCCAGCAGCTTCCAGGACCCAGGGGGTGTACACGAGCAGTACTTC. Amino acids: CASSFQDPGGVHEQYF.